This T cell receptor (beta chain) was captured by sequencing in a study of control samples from healthy donors and cancer patients. The CDR3 loop spans 11 amino acids. From germline, CDR1 is DFQATT and CDR2 SNEGSKA (reference sequence). Trimming took off 5 bases at V and 2 bases at J, with 6 bases between the two ends. Sequencing was performed with immunoSEQ multiplex PCR; in TCRdb, only in-frame clones are kept and a portion is missing. This sample's table has about 200,000 clones. The specimen was blood. The source is a woman in her twenties or thirties in good health. The chain joins TRBV20-1 to TRBJ2-5; D not certain. CDR3 loop: CSAGLQETQYF. The CDR3 nucleotides read TGCAGTGCTGGGCTGCAAGAGACCCAGTACTTC.